This record covers a single T cell receptor (beta chain). This CDR3 is 14 amino acids long. The V gene's germline CDR1 is SNHLY and CDR2 FYNNEI. V was pared by 3 bases and J by 7 bases, with 6 bases of the junction left unmatched. Donors sampled were nominally healthy, though unrecorded immune exposures were likely. The PCR had 60 Vbeta and 13 Jbeta primers. Method: immunoSEQ multiplex PCR; TCRdb's copy keeps in-frame clones and lacks some. The repertoire has about 65,000 clones, about 80% of them found once; the top ten carry approximately 4.3%. The data originate from a study of cytomegalovirus exposure and HLA in healthy donors. For the study at large: A prior analysis found fewer than 120 million unique TCR beta sequences from 170 million or so T cells.

The chain has TRBV2 and TRBJ1-5; 7 bases match TRBD1. This sequence was found in a woman between 25 and 40 years old in good health and CMV-seronegative. Sequenced material: PBMCs. The CDR3 region has the DNA TGTGCCAGCAGTGAGGCCAGGGGGGCACAGCCCCAGCATTTT. Protein product: CASSEARGAQPQHF.